The 17 T cell receptor beta chains below were found in one sample sequenced in a study of cytomegalovirus exposure and HLA in healthy donors. The PCR was carried out with 60 Vbeta primers and 13 Jbeta primers. The repertoire was sequenced with immunoSEQ multiplex PCR; TCRdb's copy has only in-frame clones and lacks some. Of 160,000 or so clones in the sample, more than 60% are singletons; the top ten hold 7%. Sequenced sample: PBMCs. These receptors were collected from a woman in her 40s in good health and CMV-seropositive.

The chain joins TRBV29-1 to TRBJ2-1; perhaps TRBD1 as D (5 bases). CDR3 length equals 13 residues. Germline assignment: CDR1 SQVTM and CDR2 ANQGSEA. V was cut by 8 bases and J by 2 bases, with 13 bases left in between. The CDR3 bases are TGCAGCTGCCCAGGGCAAGCCTACAATGAGCAGTTCTTC. This translates into CSCPGQAYNEQFF.

The chain employs TRBV28 and TRBJ2-1; TRBD1 matches at 8 bases. Germline lookup yields CDR1 MDHEN and CDR2 SYDVKM. V gave up 6 bases and J gave up 15 bases; unmatched junction bases: 10. This CDR3 is built from 12 residues. CDR3 DNA: TGTGCCAGCAGCCCCCCGGACAGGGACCGGTTCTTC. It yields the protein CASSPPDRDRFF.

The chain recombines TRBV19 with TRBJ2-3; 10 bases match TRBD2. Unmatched junction bases numbered 8, after V lost 7 bases and J lost 4 bases. CDR3 length: 15 amino acids. Germline V gene data show CDR1 as LNHDA and CDR2 as SQIVND (reference sequence). The DNA of the CDR3 is TGTGCCAGTAAGAGCGGGGGGGCAGCATCAGATACGCAGTATTTT. Protein product: CASKSGGAASDTQYF.

The chain links TRBV5-1 to TRBJ1-1; D gene unclear. CDR1 and CDR2 from the germline V gene are SGHRS and YFSETQ. V lost 5 bases to trimming and J lost 3 bases, with 11 bases between them. There are 13 residues in the CDR3. The CDR3 DNA follows: TGCGCCAGCAGATTACCCGGGGACACTGAAGCTTTCTTT. This codes for CASRLPGDTEAFF.

This clone appeared once. V gene TRBV18 combines with J gene TRBJ2-7; 9 bases are a match to TRBD2. This CDR3 spans 16 amino acids. Germline CDR1 KGHSH, CDR2 LQKENI. V shed 2 bases and J 4 bases; nucleotides not matched to a gene: 9. CDR3 loop: CASSPGSGGGAYEQYF. The CDR3 region has the DNA TGTGCCAGCTCACCAGGGAGTGGCGGGGGGGCGTACGAGCAGTACTTC.

The rearrangement joins TRBV7-8 to TRBJ2-1, with 8 bases identical to TRBD2. Trimming at V came to 1 base and at J to 5 bases, leaving 13 bases not matched to a gene. CDR1 is SGHVS, CDR2 FQNEAQ, per germline. The CDR3 runs 18 residues. The CDR3 sequence: CASSLVERGRSSHNEQFF. Written as DNA, the CDR3 is TGTGCCAGCAGCTTAGTGGAGCGGGGGCGATCCTCGCACAATGAGCAGTTCTTC.

This chain connects TRBV20-1 to TRBJ2-1; D unresolved. Germline V gene lookup returns CDR1 DFQATT and CDR2 SNEGSKA (reference sequence). V dropped 6 bases and J dropped 5 bases, with 8 bases sitting between them. The CDR3 has 11 amino acids. CDR3 sequence (DNA): TGCAGTGCGCGGTCCCACAATGAGCAGTTCTTC. It translates to CSARSHNEQFF.

The rearrangement uses TRBV2 and TRBJ1-1; D ambiguous. Germline loops: CDR1 SNHLY, CDR2 FYNNEI. Trimming stripped 7 bases from V and 0 bases from J, with 9 bases between. CDR3 length: 13 amino acids. CDR3 DNA: TGTGCCAGCACCGATACAGTGAACACTGAAGCTTTCTTT. It is translated as CASTDTVNTEAFF.

V is TRBV15 and J is TRBJ1-1; D call uncertain. The CDR3 has 13 amino acids. The V gene lost 0 bases and the J gene lost 7 bases, with 9 bases spanning the gap. Germline V gene data show CDR1 as LNHNV and CDR2 as YYDKDF (reference sequence). Here the CDR3 reads CATSRERASEAFF. In DNA, the CDR3 is TGTGCCACCAGCAGAGAGAGGGCCAGTGAAGCTTTCTTT.

This clone was observed a single time. The chain recombines TRBV5-4 with TRBJ2-5, with D possibly TRBD1 on 6 matching bases. The J call may be incorrect, as the DNA end agrees better with TRBJ2-7. Germline V lookup: CDR1 SGHNT, CDR2 YYREEE (reference sequence). This CDR3 comprises 13 residues. The CDR3 DNA reads TGTGCCAGCAGCTGGGGGCGCTCCTACGAGCAGTACTTC. This codes for CASSWGRSYEQYF.

The V gene is TRBV7-2, the J gene TRBJ2-7; 8 bases align to TRBD1. This CDR3 region has 15 residues. Trimming removed 6 bases from V and 4 bases from J; junction bases left unmatched: 11. CDR1 SGHTA and CDR2 FQGNSA come from the germline V gene. CDR3 coding DNA: TGTGCCAGCAGGAGGCCGGGACAGGTCGGTTACGAGCAGTACTTC. Encoded protein: CASRRPGQVGYEQYF.

CDR3 in amino acids: CAWSRTGTNYGYTF. In DNA, the CDR3 is TGTGCCTGGAGTAGAACGGGGACTAACTATGGCTACACCTTC. This chain uses TRBV30 with TRBJ1-2, with no clear D. Between the trimmed V and J ends, which lost 2 bases and 0 bases, there was a span of 10 bases. Germline-derived CDR1 and CDR2 are GTSNPN and SVGIG (reference sequence). The CDR3 loop spans 14 amino acids.

The chain has TRBV6-5 and TRBJ1-2, with 7 bases fitting TRBD1. The germline V gene encodes CDR1 MNHEY and CDR2 SVGAGI. The CDR3 runs 13 residues. The J segment lost 6 bases and the V segment lost 2 bases, leaving 3 bases of the junction unmatched. The CDR3 coding sequence is TGTGCCAGCAGTTACAAAGGGGGCCATGGCTACACCTTC. The encoded protein is CASSYKGGHGYTF.

The chain combines TRBV25-1 with TRBJ1-2; tentative D call: TRBD1 (6 bases). CDR1 and CDR2 from the germline V gene are MGHDK and SYGVNS. V was shortened by 6 bases and J by 1 base, with 12 bases between the two germline ends. The CDR3 is 14 residues long. CDR3 sequence reads: CASRPDRYNYGYTF. CDR3 coding DNA: TGTGCCAGCAGACCGGACAGATATAACTATGGCTACACCTTC.

In the case of this clone: Other nucleotide sequences in the sample specify the same CDR3. The chain combines TRBV9 with TRBJ2-5; 13 nucleotides align to TRBD2. Unmatched junction bases numbered 1, after V lost 3 bases and J lost 5 bases. The germline V gene has CDR1 SGDLS and CDR2 YYNGEE. There are 14 residues in the CDR3. The CDR3 is CASSGTSGGETQYF. In DNA form, the CDR3 reads TGTGCCAGCAGCGGGACTAGCGGGGGTGAGACCCAGTACTTC.

The CDR3 DNA reads TGTGCCAGCCGACTAGCGGGGGGACAAGAGACCCAGTACTTC. Protein product: CASRLAGGQETQYF. The rearrangement uses TRBV6-1 and TRBJ2-5; 13 nucleotides match TRBD2. The junction had 2 bases not matched to a gene; V was cut back by 8 bases and J by 2 bases. Germline V CDR1 and CDR2: MNHNS, SASEGT. The CDR3 length is 14 residues.

In its sample, this clone was seen a few times. This chain connects TRBV7-2 to TRBJ2-5; 8 bases align to TRBD2. The CDR3 totals 14 residues. Per germline, CDR1 SGHTA and CDR2 FQGNSA. The junction had 6 bases not matched to a gene; V was cut back by 5 bases and J by 4 bases. CDR3 region: CASSRGGSPETQYF. The CDR3 DNA is TGTGCCAGCAGCCGGGGGGGCTCTCCAGAGACCCAGTACTTC.